The rows below give T cell receptor beta chains drawn from one sample of a study of T cells after yellow fever vaccination. TCRdb processed the 5' RACE reads anew with MiXCR; each CDR3 protein has one entry. The sample has some 150,000 distinct CDR3 sequences, 7% to 10% seen once. The material sequenced was CD8+ T cells sorted from PBMCs, taken 45 days after the yellow fever booster vaccination. Receptor source: a man between 18 and 29 years old who received the YFV17D yellow fever vaccine. Both conserved end residues are part of each CDR3. The order of the fields is clone size, D gene, V gene, J gene, CDR3 protein, CDR3 DNA. The D gene is left open where the match is weak. For some rows the clone size is stated as once, few or many, or as a class when expanded; others skip it.

few,NA,TRBV25-1,TRBJ2-5,CASSESFVQETQYF,TGTGCCAGCAGTGAATCTTTCGTTCAAGAGACCCAGTACTTC
NA,TRBD1,TRBV9,TRBJ1-6,CASSATGGFSLSSPLHF,TGTGCCAGCAGCGCGACAGGGGGCTTCTCCCTATCGTCACCCCTCCACTTT
NA,NA,TRBV30,TRBJ1-2,CAWSVGQGYGYTF,TGTGCCTGGAGTGTAGGGCAGGGCTATGGCTACACCTTC
many,TRBD1,TRBV9,TRBJ1-5,CASSVGQGGNQPQHF,TGTGCCAGCAGCGTAGGGCAGGGGGGCAATCAGCCCCAGCATTTT
NA,NA,TRBV6-5,TRBJ2-4,CASSSPGNIQYF,TGTGCCAGCAGTTCACCGGGGAACATTCAGTACTTC
few,TRBD1,TRBV7-8,TRBJ1-1,CASSPPGQGREVAFF,TGTGCCAGCAGTCCTCCGGGACAGGGGCGTGAGGTGGCTTTCTTT
many,NA,TRBV4-3,TRBJ1-5,CASSQEFGWGNQPQHF,TGCGCCAGCAGCCAAGAGTTCGGGTGGGGCAATCAGCCCCAGCATTTT
NA,NA,TRBV5-1,TRBJ1-1,CASSWGTLNTEAFF,TGCGCCAGCAGCTGGGGGACACTGAACACTGAAGCTTTCTTT
few,TRBD2,TRBV4-1,TRBJ2-5,CASSQGTSELKETQYF,TGCGCCAGCAGCCAAGGGACTAGCGAGTTAAAAGAGACCCAGTACTTC
NA,NA,TRBV19,TRBJ1-2,CASKPYSGTNYGYTF,TGTGCCAGTAAGCCCTACTCGGGGACTAACTATGGCTACACCTTC
few,TRBD1,TRBV9,TRBJ1-1,CASSAYSGGTTEAFF,TGTGCCAGCAGCGCCTACTCAGGGGGCACAACTGAAGCTTTCTTT
few,TRBD1,TRBV10-3,TRBJ2-1,CAISHPGQENNEQFF,TGTGCCATCAGCCACCCGGGACAGGAGAACAATGAGCAGTTCTTC
few,NA,TRBV12-3/TRBV12-4,TRBJ1-2,CASSWSPSYGYTF,TGTGCCAGCAGTTGGTCGCCCAGCTATGGCTACACCTTC
few,NA,TRBV7-9,TRBJ2-1,CASRRRSDEQFF,TGTGCCAGCAGGCGTCGTAGCGATGAGCAGTTCTTC
few,NA,TRBV2,TRBJ2-5,CASSEESTGSSLETQYF,TGTGCCAGCAGTGAAGAGTCCACAGGGTCATCTCTAGAGACCCAGTACTTC
NA,TRBD2,TRBV7-2,TRBJ2-3,CASSPGLAVIGHLDTQYF,TGTGCCAGCAGTCCTGGACTAGCGGTGATAGGACACTTGGATACGCAGTATTTT
few,NA,TRBV5-6,TRBJ1-4,CASSFGWGNEKLFF,TGTGCCAGCAGCTTTGGATGGGGGAATGAAAAACTGTTTTTT
NA,NA,TRBV6-6,TRBJ1-5,CASRDGQPQHF,TGTGCCAGCAGGGATGGACAGCCCCAGCATTTT
NA,TRBD1,TRBV6-2/TRBV6-3,TRBJ1-5,CASRWDRVDNQPQHF,TGTGCCAGCAGGTGGGACAGGGTTGACAATCAGCCCCAGCATTTT
few,NA,TRBV10-2,TRBJ1-2,CASRPVANYGYTF,TGCGCCAGCCGCCCAGTTGCTAACTATGGCTACACCTTC
NA,NA,TRBV6-2/TRBV6-3,TRBJ1-1,CASQPGNTEAFF,TGTGCCAGCCAGCCGGGGAACACTGAAGCTTTCTTT
few,NA,TRBV29-1,TRBJ2-3,CSVVPRSAGDTQYF,TGCAGCGTTGTCCCGCGTTCGGCTGGGGATACGCAGTATTTT
NA,NA,TRBV9,TRBJ1-4,CASSNRDGNEKLFF,TGTGCCAGCAGCAACAGGGACGGGAATGAAAAACTGTTTTTT
NA,NA,TRBV5-1,TRBJ1-6,CASSRDRSSYNSPLHF,TGCGCCAGCAGCCGGGACCGGAGCTCCTATAATTCACCCCTCCACTTT
NA,NA,TRBV29-1,TRBJ2-5,CSVVAEIQETQYF,TGCAGCGTTGTAGCAGAAATTCAAGAGACCCAGTACTTC
NA,NA,TRBV7-9,TRBJ1-1,CASSRLWGAQYRENTEAFF,TGTGCCAGCAGCAGGTTGTGGGGGGCTCAATATCGGGAGAACACTGAAGCTTTCTTT
NA,NA,TRBV7-2,TRBJ1-1,CASSPRRLDTEAFF,TGTGCCAGCAGCCCGAGGCGGCTAGACACTGAAGCTTTCTTT
NA,TRBD2,TRBV3-1,TRBJ2-1,CASSQDPSGFNEQFF,TGTGCCAGCAGCCAAGATCCTAGCGGGTTCAATGAGCAGTTCTTC
many,TRBD2,TRBV19,TRBJ2-7,CASSMLGTSGNYEQYF,TGTGCCAGTAGTATGCTAGGGACTAGCGGAAACTACGAGCAGTACTTC
few,NA,TRBV15,TRBJ2-2,CATSRGRGTGELFF,TGTGCCACCAGCAGAGGTCGGGGCACCGGGGAGCTGTTTTTT
NA,TRBD2,TRBV6-5,TRBJ2-1,CASRPLAGATYNEQFF,TGTGCCAGCAGGCCACTAGCGGGGGCGACCTACAATGAGCAGTTCTTC
NA,NA,TRBV6-2/TRBV6-3,TRBJ1-5,CASSRNREQPQHF,TGTGCCAGCAGCCGCAATCGGGAGCAGCCCCAGCATTTT
NA,TRBD1,TRBV10-3,TRBJ2-5,CAIGTGDGTQYF,TGTGCCATCGGAACAGGGGACGGGACCCAGTACTTC
few,NA,TRBV27,TRBJ2-5,CASSLSASASQETQYF,TGTGCCAGCAGTTTATCAGCTTCGGCAAGCCAAGAGACCCAGTACTTC
few,NA,TRBV6-1,TRBJ2-1,CASSQSGPYNEQFF,TGTGCCAGCAGCCAGTCAGGGCCCTACAATGAGCAGTTCTTC
NA,TRBD1,TRBV4-3,TRBJ2-1,CASSHLAGGWYEQFF,TGCGCCAGCAGCCACTTGGCAGGGGGCTGGTATGAGCAGTTCTTC
few,NA,TRBV27,TRBJ1-1,CASSTLSTINTEAFF,TGTGCCAGCAGTACCCTTTCGACAATTAACACTGAAGCTTTCTTT
NA,NA,TRBV27,TRBJ1-1,CASSPRGGGEAFF,TGTGCCAGCAGTCCGCGGGGGGGCGGTGAAGCTTTCTTT
NA,NA,TRBV15,TRBJ2-1,CATSELNEQFF,TGTGCCACCTCAGAACTAAATGAGCAGTTCTTC
NA,TRBD2,TRBV7-3,TRBJ2-3,CASSIPGLAGDTQYF,TGTGCCAGCAGCATACCGGGACTAGCGGGGGATACGCAGTATTTT
few,NA,TRBV24-1,TRBJ2-2,CATSGDSVTGELFF,TGTGCCACCAGTGGTGACAGTGTCACCGGGGAGCTGTTTTTT
few,NA,TRBV7-8,TRBJ1-1,CASKPGGNTEAFF,TGTGCCAGCAAACCCGGGGGGAACACTGAAGCTTTCTTT
NA,TRBD1,TRBV19,TRBJ2-2,CASSPWDRDTGELFF,TGTGCCAGTAGTCCTTGGGACAGGGACACCGGGGAGCTGTTTTTT
NA,NA,TRBV10-1,TRBJ1-3,CASRPDLTGAGDGNTIYF,TGCGCCAGCAGACCGGATTTAACAGGAGCCGGCGATGGAAACACCATATATTTT
NA,TRBD2,TRBV10-3,TRBJ2-5,CAISESLGLAGGDEETQYF,TGTGCCATCAGTGAGTCGCTGGGACTAGCGGGGGGCGACGAAGAGACCCAGTACTTC
NA,TRBD2,TRBV11-3,TRBJ2-5,CASSSPSSGAETQYF,TGTGCCAGCAGCTCCCCTTCTAGCGGGGCGGAGACCCAGTACTTC
few,TRBD2,TRBV3-1,TRBJ2-7,CASSQGAGSSYEQYF,TGTGCCAGCAGCCAAGGAGCGGGGAGCTCCTACGAGCAGTACTTC
few,NA,TRBV20-1,TRBJ1-2,CSARSLLDMATGGYTF,TGCAGTGCTAGATCTCTGTTGGACATGGCCACCGGTGGCTACACCTTC
few,NA,TRBV4-2,TRBJ1-1,CASSQDRLNTEAFF,TGTGCCAGCAGCCAAGATCGTCTGAACACTGAAGCTTTCTTT
few,NA,TRBV7-9,TRBJ2-1,CASSLGVVRYNEQFF,TGTGCCAGCAGCTTAGGGGTGGTTAGGTACAATGAGCAGTTCTTC
few,NA,TRBV7-9,TRBJ1-4,CASSPQGRGEKLFF,TGTGCCAGCAGTCCACAGGGTCGTGGTGAAAAACTGTTTTTT
NA,NA,TRBV7-9,TRBJ1-1,CASSLDTLSLHTEAFF,TGTGCCAGCAGCTTAGACACCCTGAGCCTGCACACTGAAGCTTTCTTT
few,NA,TRBV11-2,TRBJ2-7,CASSLDAGYLTYEQYF,TGTGCCAGCAGCTTAGATGCAGGGTACCTCACCTACGAGCAGTACTTC
few,NA,TRBV4-3,TRBJ2-7,CASSQEEGYEQYF,TGCGCCAGCAGCCAAGAAGAGGGTTACGAGCAGTACTTC
few,TRBD1,TRBV7-9,TRBJ1-3,CASSLAYLDRGGNTIYF,TGTGCCAGCAGCTTAGCGTATCTTGACAGGGGCGGAAACACCATATATTTT